The 2 T cell receptor beta chains listed next were all sequenced from one sample in a study of immune evolution from preneoplasia to lung adenocarcinoma. Assay: immunoSEQ multiplex PCR; the TCRdb copy retains only in-frame clones and omits some. Among 16,000 or so clones listed, 86% were seen once. The sequencing input was FFPE invasive lung adenocarcinoma tissue. These receptors all come from a person aged 65 to 85 with invasive lung adenocarcinoma.

A single count supports this clone. The CDR3 reads CASSFMGARGVYNEQFF. The CDR3 DNA sequence: TGCGCCAGCAGCTTCATGGGGGCGCGTGGTGTGTACAATGAGCAGTTCTTC. The gene calls are TRBV5-1 and TRBJ2-1, with TRBD1 as a possible D gene (6 bases). CDR3 length: 17 residues. Deletions cut 2 bases from V and 4 bases from J, with 19 bases between. Germline loops: CDR1 SGHRS, CDR2 YFSETQ.

The chain couples TRBV10-1 to TRBJ2-7; D is unclear. From germline, CDR1 is WNHNN and CDR2 SYGVQD (reference sequence). This CDR3 has 15 amino acids. V was pared by 0 bases and J by 4 bases, with 13 bases between. The CDR3 sequence is CASSESRSPSYEQYF. The CDR3 nucleotides read TGCGCCAGCAGTGAGTCAAGGAGCCCATCTTACGAGCAGTACTTC.